This T cell receptor (beta chain) was sequenced for a study of blood T cell repertoires in COVID-19. Study background: PBMCs, B-cell-depleted T cells, or T cells were the source of the cDNA or gDNA that made up the material.

The V end lost 5 bases, the J end lost 2 bases, and 12 bases lay between the germline ends. The V gene's germline CDR1 is SEHNR and CDR2 FQNEAQ (reference sequence). The CDR3 totals 14 residues. How the authors handled the data: Quantification of nucleated cells was approximated via reference gene primer amplification. This table comes from immunoSEQ multiplex PCR, and its TCRdb copy is limited to in-frame clones, with some not included. V, J and clone size are taken as reported in that table, and D and trimming were inferred from the DNA itself. The sample lists tens of thousands of clones; under 90% were seen once.

Sequencing was done on a sample of peripheral blood. The receptor's source is a man aged 80 or over with active or convalescent COVID-19. The rearrangement links TRBV7-9 to TRBJ2-5, with a weak D call TRBD2 (5 bases). The DNA of the CDR3 is TGTGCCAGCAGCCTCCGGACGGGGCAAGAGACCCAGTACTTC. This codes for CASSLRTGQETQYF.